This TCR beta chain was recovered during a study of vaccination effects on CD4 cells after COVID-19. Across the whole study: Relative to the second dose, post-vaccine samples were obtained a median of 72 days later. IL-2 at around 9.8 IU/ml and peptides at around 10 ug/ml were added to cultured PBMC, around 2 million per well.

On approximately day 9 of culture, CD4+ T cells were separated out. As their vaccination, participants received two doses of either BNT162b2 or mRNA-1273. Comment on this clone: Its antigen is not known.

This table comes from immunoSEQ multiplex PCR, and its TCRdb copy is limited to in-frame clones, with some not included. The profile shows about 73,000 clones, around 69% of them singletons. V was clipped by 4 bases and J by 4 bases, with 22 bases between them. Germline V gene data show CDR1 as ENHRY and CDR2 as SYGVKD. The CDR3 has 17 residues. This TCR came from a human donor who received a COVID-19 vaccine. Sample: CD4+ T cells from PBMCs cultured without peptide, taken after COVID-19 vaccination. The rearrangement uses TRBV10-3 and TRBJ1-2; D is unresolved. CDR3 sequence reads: CAISATFGDSRVYGYTF. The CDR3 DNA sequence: TGTGCCATCAGTGCAACCTTCGGGGATAGTCGTGTCTATGGCTACACCTTC.